A single sample is the source of the 11 T cell receptor beta chains below, sequenced in a study of vaccination effects on CD4 cells after COVID-19. These TCRs' antigens remain unknown. Generated by immunoSEQ multiplex PCR, the TCRdb table keeps only in-frame clones and is missing some. Found here are over 25,000 clones, roughly 73% of them singletons; the top ten hold around 22%. Antigen-specific CD4+ T cells were expanded with viral peptide pools in the ViraFEST assay before sequencing. The culture ran for nine to eleven days, and then CD4+ T cells were isolated. The vaccine recipients had no prior SARS-CoV-2 infection, with negative nucleocapsid antibodies. Sequenced material: CD4+ T cells from PBMCs cultured with HCoV-NL63 spike peptides, taken before COVID-19 vaccination. The receptors originated from a human donor who received a COVID-19 vaccine.

The J gene is TRBJ2-2, the V gene TRBV5-1; D is uncertain. Germline CDR1 SGHRS, CDR2 YFSETQ. This CDR3 spans 13 amino acids. The ends were cut back, 1 base at V and 5 bases at J, with 6 bases in the middle. The CDR3 region is CASSLKPTGELFF. The CDR3 DNA sequence: TGCGCCAGCAGCTTGAAACCAACCGGGGAGCTGTTTTTT. The full variable domain, in which reference TRBV5-1 and TRBJ2-2 provide the parts outside the CDR3, is KAGVTQTPRYLIKTRGQQVTLSCSPISGHRSVSWYQQTPGQGLQFLFEYFSETQRNKGNFPGRFSGRQFSNSRSEMNVSTLELGDSALYLCASSLKPTGELFFGEGSRLTVL.

Comment on this clone: The junction does not match germline at one end; this may be a read error. This chain joins TRBV7-7 and TRBJ1-1; D is ambiguous. CDR3 length: 13 amino acids. Germline V CDR1 and CDR2: SSHAT, FNYEAQ (reference sequence). In nucleotides, the CDR3 is TGTGCTAGCAGCCGAAATTACGGAACTGAAGCTTTCTTT. Translated: CASSRNYGTEAFF.

The chain uses TRBV6-6 and TRBJ2-7; D call uncertain. V was trimmed by 5 bases and J by 8 bases, leaving 10 bases between them. The V gene's germline CDR1 is MNHNY and CDR2 SVGAGI (reference sequence). This CDR3 contains 11 residues. CDR3 nucleotide sequence: TGTGCCAGCAGTCCACCCGGTCAGCAGTACTTC. As protein: CASSPPGQQYF.

Worth noting for this clone: At one of its ends the junction is not consistent with the germline gene, which may arise from a read error. V and J are TRBV15 and TRBJ1-2; D might be TRBD1 (5 bases). This CDR3 is built from 13 residues. Germline CDR1 LNHNV, CDR2 YYDKDF (reference sequence). The CDR3 region is CATSRAGLGAFAF. DNA of the CDR3: TGTGCCACCAGCAGAGCGGGACTGGGAGCTTTCGCCTTC. Drawing the rest from reference TRBV15 and TRBJ1-2, the complete variable domain is DAMVIQNPRYQVTQFGKPVTLSCSQTLNHNVMYWYQQKSSQAPKLLFHYYDKDFNNEADTPDNFQSRRPNTSFCFLDIRSPGLGDTAMYLCATSRAGLGAFAFGSGTRLTVV.

This clone has only one observation. This chain joins TRBV7-9 and TRBJ2-7; the match to TRBD2 covers 14 bases. Trimming at V came to 6 bases and at J to 3 bases, leaving 4 bases not matched to a gene. Germline V gives CDR1 SEHNR, CDR2 FQNEAQ (reference sequence). The CDR3 runs 15 residues. The CDR3 coding sequence is TGTGCCAGCAGAGCCGGGACTAGCGGGAGCTACGAGCAGTACTTC. Translation: CASRAGTSGSYEQYF.

The chain joins TRBV3-1 (or the pseudogene TRBV3-2) to TRBJ1-2; 7 bases map to TRBD1. Germline V gene lookup returns CDR1 LGHDT and CDR2 YNNKEL (reference sequence). V lost 1 base, J lost 5 bases, and 7 bases stayed unmatched. The CDR3 runs to 15 residues. The CDR3 loop is CASSQAGEGAYGYTF. The CDR3 DNA is TGTGCCAGCAGCCAAGCGGGGGAGGGGGCTTATGGCTACACCTTC.

The chain recombines TRBV27 with TRBJ1-4; D is ambiguous. The CDR3 runs to 15 residues. The V and J ends lost 5 bases and 5 bases respectively, with 15 bases between them. The germline V gene has CDR1 MNHEY and CDR2 SMNVEV (reference sequence). CDR3 residues: CASSPGPQPNEKLFF. The DNA for the CDR3 is TGTGCCAGCAGTCCCGGTCCACAGCCGAATGAAAAACTGTTTTTT.

The V and J genes are TRBV7-2 and TRBJ2-5; the match to TRBD2 covers 12 bases. J lost 5 bases, V lost 4 bases, and 8 bases had no gene match. CDR3 size: 16 residues. Germline V CDR1 and CDR2: SGHTA, FQGNSA. CDR3: CASSSSGGAGFETQYF. CDR3 bases: TGTGCCAGCAGCTCTAGCGGGGGGGCCGGTTTCGAGACCCAGTACTTC. Full variable domain (outside the CDR3, taken from reference TRBV7-2 and TRBJ2-5): GAGVSQSPSNKVTEKGKDVELRCDPISGHTALYWYRQSLGQGLEFLIYFQGNSAPDKSGLPSDRFSAERTGGSVSTLTIQRTQQEDSAVYLCASSSSGGAGFETQYFGPGTRLLVL.

The rearrangement uses TRBV7-2 and TRBJ2-7, with 10 bases aligning to TRBD2. Unmatched junction bases numbered 12, after V lost 5 bases and J lost 5 bases. CDR3 size: 16 residues. Germline loops: CDR1 SGHTA, CDR2 FQGNSA. DNA of the CDR3: TGTGCCAGCAGCCACGGGCCACTAGCGGGGACGGACGAGCAGTACTTC. Translation: CASSHGPLAGTDEQYF.

The J gene is TRBJ1-1, the V gene TRBV10-3; tentative D call: TRBD1 (5 bases). V was pared by 5 bases and J by 5 bases, with 18 bases between. The length of the CDR3 is 15 residues. CDR1 is ENHRY and CDR2 is SYGVKD in the germline V gene. The CDR3 DNA reads TGTGCCATCAGTTCCGCCGCTCGGGGGAATACTGAAGCTTTCTTT. Its translation is CAISSAARGNTEAFF.

This rearrangement joins TRBV28 to TRBJ1-5, with D uncertain. This CDR3 has 16 amino acids. The V end was cut by 4 bases, the J end by 1 base, with 14 bases between. From germline, CDR1 is MDHEN and CDR2 SYDVKM. CDR3 bases: TGTGCCAGCAGTTCAGGAGGGTTTAGCAGCAATCAGCCCCAGCATTTT. Amino acid sequence: CASSSGGFSSNQPQHF. Looking up the rest from reference TRBV28 and TRBJ1-5 gives the full variable domain: DVKVTQSSRYLVKRTGEKVFLECVQDMDHENMFWYRQDPGLGLRLIYFSYDVKMKEKGDIPEGYSVSREKKERFSLILESASTNQTSMYLCASSSGGFSSNQPQHFGDGTRLSIL.